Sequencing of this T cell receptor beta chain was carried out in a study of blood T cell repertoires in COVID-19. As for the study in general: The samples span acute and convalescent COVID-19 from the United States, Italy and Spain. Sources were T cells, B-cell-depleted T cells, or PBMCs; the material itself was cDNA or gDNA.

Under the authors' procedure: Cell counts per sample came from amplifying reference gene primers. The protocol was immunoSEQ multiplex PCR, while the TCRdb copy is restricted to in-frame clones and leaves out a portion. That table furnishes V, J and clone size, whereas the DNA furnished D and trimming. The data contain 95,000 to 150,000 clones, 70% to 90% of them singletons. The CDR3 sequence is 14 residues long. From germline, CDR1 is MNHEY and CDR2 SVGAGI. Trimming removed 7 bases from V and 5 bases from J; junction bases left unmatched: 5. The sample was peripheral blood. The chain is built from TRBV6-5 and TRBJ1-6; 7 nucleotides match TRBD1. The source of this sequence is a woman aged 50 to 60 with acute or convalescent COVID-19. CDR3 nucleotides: TGTGCCAGCAACAGAGGACAGGATAATTCACCCCTCCACTTT. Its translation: CASNRGQDNSPLHF.